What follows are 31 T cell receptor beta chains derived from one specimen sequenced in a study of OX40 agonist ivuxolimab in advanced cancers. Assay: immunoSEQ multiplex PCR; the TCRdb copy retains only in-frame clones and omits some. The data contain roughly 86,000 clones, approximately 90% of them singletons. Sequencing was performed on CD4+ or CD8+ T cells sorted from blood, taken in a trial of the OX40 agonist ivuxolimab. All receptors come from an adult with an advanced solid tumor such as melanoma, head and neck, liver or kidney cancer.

CDR3 coding DNA: TGTGCCAGTAGTACAGGACTAGCGGGAGGGCGAATGGATACGCAGTATTTT. As protein: CASSTGLAGGRMDTQYF. J is TRBJ2-3 and V is TRBV19; 15 bases match TRBD2. Germline trimming cut 4 bases from V and 6 bases from J; bases unmatched to any gene: 8. The CDR3 sequence is 17 residues long. The germline V gene has CDR1 LNHDA and CDR2 SQIVND (reference sequence).

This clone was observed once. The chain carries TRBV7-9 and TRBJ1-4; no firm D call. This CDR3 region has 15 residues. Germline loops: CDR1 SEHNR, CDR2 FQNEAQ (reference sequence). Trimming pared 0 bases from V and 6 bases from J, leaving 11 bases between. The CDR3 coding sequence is TGTGCCAGCAGCTTAGCGATCGGGCCGGATGAAAAACTGTTTTTT. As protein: CASSLAIGPDEKLFF.

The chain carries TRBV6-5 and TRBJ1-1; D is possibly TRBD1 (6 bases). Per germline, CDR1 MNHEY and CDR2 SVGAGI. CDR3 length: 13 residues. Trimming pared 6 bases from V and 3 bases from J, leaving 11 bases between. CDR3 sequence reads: CASRIQGDTEAFF. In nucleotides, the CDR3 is TGTGCCAGCAGAATACAGGGTGACACTGAAGCTTTCTTT.

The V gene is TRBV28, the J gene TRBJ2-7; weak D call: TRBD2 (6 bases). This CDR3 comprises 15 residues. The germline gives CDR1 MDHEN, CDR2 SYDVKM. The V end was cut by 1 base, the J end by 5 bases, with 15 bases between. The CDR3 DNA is TGTGCCAGCAGTTTATACGGGGGTCTAAGGCACGAGCAGTACTTC. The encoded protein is CASSLYGGLRHEQYF.

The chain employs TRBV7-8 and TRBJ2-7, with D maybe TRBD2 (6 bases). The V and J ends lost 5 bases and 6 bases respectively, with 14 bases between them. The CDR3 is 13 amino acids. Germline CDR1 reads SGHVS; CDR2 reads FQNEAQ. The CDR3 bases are TGTGCCAGCAGCCCGACTAGTCCCAGCGAGCAGTACTTC. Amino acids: CASSPTSPSEQYF.

CDR3 protein: CASTEGPTSEQFF. The CDR3 nucleotides are TGTGCCAGCACCGAGGGACCCACGAGTGAGCAGTTCTTC. The genes are TRBV27 and TRBJ2-1; D possibly matches TRBD1 or TRBD2 (5 bases each). The germline V and J ends were trimmed by 7 bases and 9 bases, with 16 bases remaining between them. The CDR3 contains 13 residues. The germline gives CDR1 MNHEY, CDR2 SMNVEV (reference sequence).

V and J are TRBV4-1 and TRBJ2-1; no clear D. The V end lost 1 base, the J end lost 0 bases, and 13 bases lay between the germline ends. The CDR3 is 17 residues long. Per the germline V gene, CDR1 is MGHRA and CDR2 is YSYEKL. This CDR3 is CASSQAKLVSSYNEQFF. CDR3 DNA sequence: TGCGCCAGCAGCCAAGCGAAGTTGGTGAGCTCCTACAATGAGCAGTTCTTC.

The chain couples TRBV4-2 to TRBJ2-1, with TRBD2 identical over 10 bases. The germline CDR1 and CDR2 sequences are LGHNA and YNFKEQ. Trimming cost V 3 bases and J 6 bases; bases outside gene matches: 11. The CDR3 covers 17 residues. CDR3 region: CASSHREAGGTGNEQFF. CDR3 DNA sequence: TGTGCCAGCAGCCATCGTGAAGCGGGAGGGACGGGCAATGAGCAGTTCTTC.

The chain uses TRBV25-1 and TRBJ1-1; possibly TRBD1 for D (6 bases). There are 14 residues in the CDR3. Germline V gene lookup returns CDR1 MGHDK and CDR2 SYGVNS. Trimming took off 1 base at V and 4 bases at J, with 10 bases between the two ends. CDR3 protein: CASSELAGATEAFF. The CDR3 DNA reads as TGTGCCAGCAGTGAATTGGCAGGGGCCACTGAAGCTTTCTTT.

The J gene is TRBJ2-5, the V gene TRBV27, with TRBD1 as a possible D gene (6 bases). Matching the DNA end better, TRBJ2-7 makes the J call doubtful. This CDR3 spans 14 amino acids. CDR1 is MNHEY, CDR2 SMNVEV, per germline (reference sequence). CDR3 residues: CASSLRGQTYEQYF. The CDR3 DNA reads TGTGCCAGCAGTTTACGCGGACAGACCTACGAGCAGTACTTC.

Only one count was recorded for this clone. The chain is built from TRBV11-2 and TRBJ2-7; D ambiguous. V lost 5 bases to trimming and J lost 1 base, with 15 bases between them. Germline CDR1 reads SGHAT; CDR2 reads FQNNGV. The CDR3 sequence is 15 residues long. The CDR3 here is CASSLELGHSYEQYF. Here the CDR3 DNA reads TGTGCCAGCAGCCTGGAGCTAGGGCATTCCTACGAGCAGTACTTC.

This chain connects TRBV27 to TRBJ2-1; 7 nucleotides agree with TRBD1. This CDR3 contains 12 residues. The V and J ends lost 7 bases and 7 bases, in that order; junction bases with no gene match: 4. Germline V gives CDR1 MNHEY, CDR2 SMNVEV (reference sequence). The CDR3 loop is CASKGAPNEQFF. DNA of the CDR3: TGTGCCAGCAAGGGGGCTCCAAATGAGCAGTTCTTC.

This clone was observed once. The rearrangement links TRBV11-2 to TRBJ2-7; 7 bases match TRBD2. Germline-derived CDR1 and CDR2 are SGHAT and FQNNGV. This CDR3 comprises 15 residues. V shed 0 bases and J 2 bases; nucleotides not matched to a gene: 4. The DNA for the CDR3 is TGTGCCAGCAGCTTAGACGGGGGGTCCGCCTACGAGCAGTACTTC. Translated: CASSLDGGSAYEQYF.

CDR3 sequence: CASSLGEKLFF. The CDR3 nucleotides are TGCGCCAGCAGCTTAGGAGAAAAACTGTTTTTT. The V gene is TRBV5-1, the J gene TRBJ1-4; D remains ambiguous. Trimming shortened V by 2 bases and J by 8 bases, and 4 bases separated the two germline ends. CDR3 length: 11 amino acids. The germline V gene encodes CDR1 SGHRS and CDR2 YFSETQ. The entire variable domain, with the rest obtained from reference TRBV5-1 and TRBJ1-4, is as follows: KAGVTQTPRYLIKTRGQQVTLSCSPISGHRSVSWYQQTPGQGLQFLFEYFSETQRNKGNFPGRFSGRQFSNSRSEMNVSTLELGDSALYLCASSLGEKLFFGSGTQLSVL.

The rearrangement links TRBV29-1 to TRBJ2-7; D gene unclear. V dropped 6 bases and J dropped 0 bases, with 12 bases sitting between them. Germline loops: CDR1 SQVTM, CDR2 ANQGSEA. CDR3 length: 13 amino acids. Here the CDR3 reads CSVQSWSSYEQYF. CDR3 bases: TGCAGCGTCCAAAGCTGGAGCTCCTACGAGCAGTACTTC.

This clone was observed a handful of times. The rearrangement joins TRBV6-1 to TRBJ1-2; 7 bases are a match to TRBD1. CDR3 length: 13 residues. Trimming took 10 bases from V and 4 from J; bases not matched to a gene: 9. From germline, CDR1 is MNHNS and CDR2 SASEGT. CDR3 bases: TGTGCCACCCCGGGACAGAACCTCTATGGCTACACCTTC. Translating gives CATPGQNLYGYTF.

The CDR3: CASSPIPGQVRDQPQHF. The CDR3 nucleotides read TGTGCCAGTAGCCCTATCCCCGGACAGGTACGTGATCAGCCCCAGCATTTT. The chain couples TRBV19 to TRBJ1-5; TRBD1 matches at 7 bases. The germline V gene has CDR1 LNHDA and CDR2 SQIVND (reference sequence). The CDR3 totals 17 residues. The junction had 16 bases not matched to a gene; V was cut back by 6 bases and J by 5 bases. Supplemented by reference TRBV19 and TRBJ1-5, the full variable domain reads DGGITQSPKYLFRKEGQNVTLSCEQNLNHDAMYWYRQDPGQGLRLIYYSQIVNDFQKGDIAEGYSVSREKKESFPLTVTSAQKNPTAFYLCASSPIPGQVRDQPQHFGDGTRLSIL.

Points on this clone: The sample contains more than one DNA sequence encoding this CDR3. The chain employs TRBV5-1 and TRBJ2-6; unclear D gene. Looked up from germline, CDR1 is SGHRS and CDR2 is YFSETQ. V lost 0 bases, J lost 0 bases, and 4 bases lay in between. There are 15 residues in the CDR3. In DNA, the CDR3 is TGCGCCAGCAGCTTGGACAGCTCTGGGGCCAACGTCCTGACTTTC. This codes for CASSLDSSGANVLTF.

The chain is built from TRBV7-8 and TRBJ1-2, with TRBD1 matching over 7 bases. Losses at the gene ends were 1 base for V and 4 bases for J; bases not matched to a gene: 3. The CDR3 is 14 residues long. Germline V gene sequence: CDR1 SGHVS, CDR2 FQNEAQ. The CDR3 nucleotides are TGTGCCAGCAGCTTAGATACAGGGGCCTATGGCTACACCTTC. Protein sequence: CASSLDTGAYGYTF.

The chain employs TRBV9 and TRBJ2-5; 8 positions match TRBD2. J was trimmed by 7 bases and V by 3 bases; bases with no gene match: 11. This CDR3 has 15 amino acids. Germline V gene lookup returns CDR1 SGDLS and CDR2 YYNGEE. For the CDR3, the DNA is TGTGCCAGCAGCGGAGCGGCGGGGGGAGACGGGACCCAGTACTTC. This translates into CASSGAAGGDGTQYF.

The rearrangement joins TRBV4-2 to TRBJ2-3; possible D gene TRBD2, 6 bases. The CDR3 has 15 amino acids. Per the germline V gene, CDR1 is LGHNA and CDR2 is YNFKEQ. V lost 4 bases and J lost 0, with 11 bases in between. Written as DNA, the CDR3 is TGTGCCAGCAGCCCCAGCGGGCTCAGCACAGATACGCAGTATTTT. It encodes CASSPSGLSTDTQYF.

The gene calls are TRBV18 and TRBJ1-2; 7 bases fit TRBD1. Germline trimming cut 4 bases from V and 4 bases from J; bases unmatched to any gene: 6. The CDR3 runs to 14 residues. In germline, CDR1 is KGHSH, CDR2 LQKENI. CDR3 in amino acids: CASSRTGDLYGYTF. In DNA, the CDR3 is TGTGCCAGCTCACGAACAGGGGACCTCTATGGCTACACCTTC.

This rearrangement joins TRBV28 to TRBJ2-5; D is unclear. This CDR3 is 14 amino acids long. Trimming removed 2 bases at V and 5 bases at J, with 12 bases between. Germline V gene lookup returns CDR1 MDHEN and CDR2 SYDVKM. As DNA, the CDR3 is TGTGCCAGCAGTTTACAGCCAAGAATCGAGACCCAGTACTTC. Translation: CASSLQPRIETQYF.

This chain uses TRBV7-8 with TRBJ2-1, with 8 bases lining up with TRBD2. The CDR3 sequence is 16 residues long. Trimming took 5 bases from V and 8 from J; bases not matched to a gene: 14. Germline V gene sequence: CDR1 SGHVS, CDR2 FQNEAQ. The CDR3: CASSLRVVAGKDEQFF. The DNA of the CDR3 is TGTGCCAGCAGCCTCAGGGTGGTAGCGGGAAAAGATGAGCAGTTCTTC.

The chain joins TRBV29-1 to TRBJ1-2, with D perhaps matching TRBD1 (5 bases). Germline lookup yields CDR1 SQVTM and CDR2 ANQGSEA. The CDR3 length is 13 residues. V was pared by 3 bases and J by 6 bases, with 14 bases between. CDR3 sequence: CSVDEGRGNGYTF. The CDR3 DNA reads TGCAGCGTTGATGAGGGACGGGGGAATGGCTACACCTTC.

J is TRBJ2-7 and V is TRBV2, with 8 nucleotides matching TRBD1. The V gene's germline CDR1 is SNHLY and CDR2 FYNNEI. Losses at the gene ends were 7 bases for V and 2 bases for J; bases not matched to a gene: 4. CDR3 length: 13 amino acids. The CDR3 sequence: CASKWTGTYEQYF. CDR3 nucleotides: TGTGCCAGCAAATGGACAGGGACCTACGAGCAGTACTTC.

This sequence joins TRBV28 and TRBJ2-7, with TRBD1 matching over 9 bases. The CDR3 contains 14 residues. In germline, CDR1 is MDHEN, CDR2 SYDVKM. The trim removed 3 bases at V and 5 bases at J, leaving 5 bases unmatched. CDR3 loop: CASSFMDRGHEQYF. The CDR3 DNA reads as TGTGCCAGCAGTTTTATGGACAGGGGCCACGAGCAGTACTTC.

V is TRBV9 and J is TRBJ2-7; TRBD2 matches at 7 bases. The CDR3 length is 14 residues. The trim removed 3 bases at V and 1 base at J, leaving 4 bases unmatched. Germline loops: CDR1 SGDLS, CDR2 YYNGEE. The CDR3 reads CASSASGESYEQYF. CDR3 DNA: TGTGCCAGCAGCGCGAGCGGGGAATCCTACGAGCAGTACTTC.

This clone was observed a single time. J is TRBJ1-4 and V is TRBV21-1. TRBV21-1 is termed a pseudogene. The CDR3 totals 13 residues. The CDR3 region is CASSKGVSEKLFF. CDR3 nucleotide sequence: TGTGCCAGCAGCAAAGGGGTAAGTGAAAAACTGTTTTTT.

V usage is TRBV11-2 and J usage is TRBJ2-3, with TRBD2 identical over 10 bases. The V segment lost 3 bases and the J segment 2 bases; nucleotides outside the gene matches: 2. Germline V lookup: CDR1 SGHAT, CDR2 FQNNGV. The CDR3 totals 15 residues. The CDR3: CASSFGTSATDTQYF. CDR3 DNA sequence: TGTGCCAGCAGCTTCGGGACTAGCGCCACAGATACGCAGTATTTT.

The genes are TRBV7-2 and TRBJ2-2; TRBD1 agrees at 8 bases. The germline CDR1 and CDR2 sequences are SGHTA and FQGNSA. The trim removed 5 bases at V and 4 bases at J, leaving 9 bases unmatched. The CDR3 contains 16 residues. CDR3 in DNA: TGTGCCAGCAGCCCTACAGGGGGATCGGTCACCGGGGAGCTGTTTTTT. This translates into CASSPTGGSVTGELFF.